These 18 T cell receptor beta chains were sequenced from one sample in a study of neurological immune-mediated disorders. TCRdb passed the 5' RACE reads through MiXCR, listing each CDR3 protein once. The sample holds more than 35,000 distinct CDR3 sequences; about 6% are singletons and the top ten take around 0.57%. Sequencing was performed on CD4+ T cells from blood. Receptors originate from a woman aged 40 to 49 in good health.

Ten or more counts support this clonotype. V and J are TRBV4-2 and TRBJ2-2; 7 bases line up with TRBD2. There are 17 residues in the CDR3. Germline V gene lookup returns CDR1 LGHNA and CDR2 YNFKEQ. V trimming: 0 bases; J trimming: 3 bases; junction bases outside the gene matches: 7. This CDR3 reads CASSQERGGPDTGELFF. The CDR3 bases are TGTGCCAGCAGCCAAGAAAGGGGAGGGCCCGACACCGGGGAGCTGTTTTTT.

This clonotype occurred many times. J is TRBJ2-7 and V is TRBV20-1, with D possibly being TRBD1 or TRBD2 (5 bases each). The CDR3 loop spans 15 amino acids. V was cut by 3 bases and J by 6 bases, with 21 bases left in between. Germline assignment: CDR1 DFQATT and CDR2 SNEGSKA (reference sequence). The CDR3 is CSARPGAGGGREQYF. Here the CDR3 DNA reads TGCAGTGCTAGGCCCGGGGCTGGGGGTGGGCGCGAGCAGTACTTC.

This clonotype was seen many times. The genes are TRBV28 and TRBJ1-2; D call uncertain. Germline V gene sequence: CDR1 MDHEN, CDR2 SYDVKM. Trimming shortened V by 7 bases and J by 4 bases, and 13 bases separated the two germline ends. CDR3 length: 13 residues. The CDR3 region is CASTVGPFYGYTF. The CDR3 nucleotides read TGTGCCAGCACCGTTGGCCCGTTCTATGGCTACACCTTC.

This clonotype was detected many times. This chain links TRBV14 with TRBJ2-5, with D tentatively TRBD1 (6 bases). Trimming cost V 0 bases and J 9 bases, with 14 bases left between them. CDR1 SGHDN and CDR2 FVKESK come from the germline V gene. CDR3 size: 14 residues. In nucleotides, the CDR3 is TGTGCCAGCAGCCAAGAAAGACAGGTTGGGGCCCAGTACTTC. It yields the protein CASSQERQVGAQYF.

In its sample, this clonotype was seen many times. The V call is TRBV20-1, the J call TRBJ1-2; 7 nucleotides align to TRBD1. Trimming took 3 bases from V and 6 from J; bases not matched to a gene: 10. The CDR3 loop spans 14 amino acids. CDR1 is DFQATT, CDR2 SNEGSKA, per germline (reference sequence). CDR3 loop: CSASVYRGEDGYTF. The CDR3 DNA is TGCAGTGCTAGTGTCTACAGGGGAGAGGATGGCTACACCTTC.

The table lists this clonotype with many counts. The chain carries TRBV5-1 and TRBJ2-1; no clear D gene. Trimming pared 4 bases from V and 0 bases from J, leaving 5 bases between. The CDR3 is 13 amino acids. Germline CDR1 and CDR2: SGHRS and YFSETQ. This chain's CDR3 is CASSKASYNEQFF. CDR3 DNA sequence: TGCGCCAGCAGCAAGGCCTCCTACAATGAGCAGTTCTTC.

Many counts were recorded for this clonotype. The chain couples TRBV15 to TRBJ2-1; D not certain. CDR1 LNHNV and CDR2 YYDKDF come from the germline V gene (reference sequence). The CDR3 is 15 amino acids. V shed 7 bases and J shed 6 bases, with 19 bases lying between them. The CDR3 coding sequence is TGTGCCACCACCGCGTTAAAAGTTGGTTCCAATGAGCAGTTCTTC. It is translated as CATTALKVGSNEQFF.

This clonotype was observed many times. The V call is TRBV7-2, the J call TRBJ2-3; 15 bases are a match to TRBD2. The CDR3 length is 18 residues. V gave up 5 bases and J gave up 2 bases; unmatched junction bases: 8. Germline CDR1 SGHTA, CDR2 FQGNSA. Here the CDR3 reads CASSPGTSGRPLTDTQYF. CDR3 DNA sequence: TGTGCCAGCAGCCCGGGGACTAGCGGGAGGCCCCTCACAGATACGCAGTATTTT.

This clonotype was counted at least ten times. V usage is TRBV5-1 and J usage is TRBJ2-3, with 7 bases aligning to TRBD2. There are 15 residues in the CDR3. Germline values: CDR1 SGHRS, CDR2 YFSETQ. The J segment lost 6 bases and the V segment lost 0 bases, leaving 7 bases of the junction unmatched. The CDR3 sequence is CASSLETGGIDTQYF. CDR3 DNA: TGCGCCAGCAGCTTGGAGACGGGAGGCATCGATACGCAGTATTTT.

In this sample, this clonotype turned up many times. The genes are TRBV6-6 and TRBJ2-1; 9 bases fit TRBD1. Germline V gene lookup returns CDR1 MNHNY and CDR2 SVGAGI (reference sequence). The J segment lost 10 bases and the V segment lost 0 bases, leaving 7 bases of the junction unmatched. The CDR3 is 15 residues long. The chain's CDR3 is CASSYSGDRAGEQFF. CDR3 nucleotide sequence: TGTGCCAGCAGTTACTCGGGGGACAGGGCTGGGGAGCAGTTCTTC.

This clonotype was recorded at least ten times. The chain links TRBV10-2 to TRBJ2-1; TRBD1 is a possible D gene (6 bases). CDR1 and CDR2 from the germline V gene are WSHSY and SAAADI. Trimming shortened V by 8 bases and J by 0 bases, and 11 bases separated the two germline ends. The CDR3 runs to 14 residues. CDR3 sequence: CASRRGSSYNEQFF. CDR3 DNA: TGCGCCAGCCGAAGGGGGAGCTCCTACAATGAGCAGTTCTTC.

Many counts were recorded for this clonotype. The J gene is TRBJ1-5, the V gene TRBV19; D perhaps matches TRBD1 (5 bases). Germline values: CDR1 LNHDA, CDR2 SQIVND (reference sequence). The V gene lost 3 bases and the J gene lost 0 bases, with 21 bases spanning the gap. CDR3 length: 19 residues. As DNA, the CDR3 is TGTGCCAGTAGTATGGGGCCGCCCGGAGGAGTTAATAGCAATCAGCCCCAGCATTTT. This encodes CASSMGPPGGVNSNQPQHF.

This clonotype was observed a few times. This chain's CDR3 is CASRRGDTDTQYF. DNA of the CDR3: TGTGCCAGCCGAAGGGGGGACACAGATACGCAGTATTTT. The genes are TRBV7-6 and TRBJ2-3; D may match TRBD1 or TRBD2 (6 bases each). This CDR3 is 13 amino acids long. Germline V gene sequence: CDR1 SGHVS, CDR2 FNYEAQ. The V and J ends lost 8 bases and 2 bases respectively, with 11 bases between them.

Regarding this clonotype: A much bigger clone sits one base away, suggesting this may be a read error. The chain has TRBV6-1 and TRBJ1-4; no definite D call. The CDR3 is made up of 15 amino acids. Deletions cut 5 bases from V and 8 bases from J, with 18 bases between. Germline V gives CDR1 MNHNS, CDR2 SASEGT. The chain's CDR3 is CASSRWTVPGEKLFF. For the CDR3, the DNA is TGTGCCAGCAGTAGATGGACTGTCCCGGGGGAAAAACTGTTTTTT.

The sample holds many counts of this clonotype. This chain uses TRBV7-8 with TRBJ2-7, with D unclear. The V gene's germline CDR1 is SGHVS and CDR2 FQNEAQ. V lost 5 bases, J lost 3 bases, and 11 bases lay in between. The CDR3 is 13 amino acids. In DNA, the CDR3 is TGTGCCAGCAGCCCGATACTTCTCTACGAGCAGTACTTC. Its translation: CASSPILLYEQYF.

This clonotype showed up many times. The chain has TRBV5-1 and TRBJ2-1; weak D call: TRBD1 (5 bases). Trimming took off 0 bases at V and 4 bases at J, with 11 bases between the two ends. The CDR3 is 15 residues long. Germline V gene data show CDR1 as SGHRS and CDR2 as YFSETQ. The CDR3 nucleotides are TGCGCCAGCAGCTTGGTGGGGCAACAATACAATGAGCAGTTCTTC. It yields the protein CASSLVGQQYNEQFF.

Many counts were recorded for this clonotype. The chain joins TRBV20-1 to TRBJ2-1; 13 bases align to TRBD2. The CDR3 is 16 amino acids. Trimming took 4 bases from V and 6 from J; bases not matched to a gene: 9. The V gene's germline CDR1 is DFQATT and CDR2 SNEGSKA (reference sequence). The CDR3 DNA sequence: TGCAGTGCTACAGGGGGGGGACTAGCGGGATCCAATGAGCAGTTCTTC. It codes for CSATGGGLAGSNEQFF.

This clonotype was recorded many times. The chain has TRBV4-1 and TRBJ2-7, with D hard to call. V was clipped by 1 base and J by 2 bases, with 12 bases between them. This CDR3 is 15 amino acids long. Germline CDR1 MGHRA, CDR2 YSYEKL. CDR3 amino acids: CASSQGVAVAYEQYF. In nucleotides, the CDR3 is TGCGCCAGCAGCCAAGGTGTGGCAGTAGCCTACGAGCAGTACTTC.